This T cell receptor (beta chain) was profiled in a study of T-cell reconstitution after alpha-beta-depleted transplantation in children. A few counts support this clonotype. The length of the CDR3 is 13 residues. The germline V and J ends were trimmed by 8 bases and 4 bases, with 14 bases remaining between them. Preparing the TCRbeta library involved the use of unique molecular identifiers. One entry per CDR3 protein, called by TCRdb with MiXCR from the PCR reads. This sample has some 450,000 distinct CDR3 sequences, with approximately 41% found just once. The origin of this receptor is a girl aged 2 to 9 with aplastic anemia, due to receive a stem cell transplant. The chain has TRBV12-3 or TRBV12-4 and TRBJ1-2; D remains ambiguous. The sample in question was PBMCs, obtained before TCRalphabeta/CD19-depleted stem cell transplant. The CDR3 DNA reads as TGTGCCAGCGTGAATCGGGGAAGCTATGGCTACACCTTC. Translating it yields CASVNRGSYGYTF.